This paragraph covers one TCR beta chain sequence. Its antigen is not known. CDR1 and CDR2 from the germline V gene are SGHRS and YFSETQ. This CDR3 has 14 amino acids. TCRdb processed the 5' RACE reads again and assigns one entry to each CDR3 protein, with no DNA. The sample's table shows approximately 160,000 distinct CDR3 sequences. The data derive from a study of monozygotic twins with inflammatory bowel disease. General study points: Individual T cell subtypes were not distinguishable.

Sequencing was carried out using blood. The chain uses TRBV5-1 and TRBJ1-2; the D gene TCRdb calls, TRBD1, cannot be checked with no DNA. The clonotype comes from a human donor with ulcerative colitis or Crohn's disease, or a healthy co-twin of an affected twin (not recorded which). The CDR3 loop reads CASSASGQNYGYTF.